Below, 2 T cell receptor beta chains from the same sample are listed, as sequenced in a study of blood T cell repertoires in COVID-19. TCRdb's copy holds only in-frame clones and misses some; the assay was immunoSEQ multiplex PCR. The sample has fewer than 200,000 clones, approximately 84% seen once; the top ten hold roughly 20%. Sequencing was done on a sample of peripheral blood. These receptor sequences come from a woman aged 80 or over with acute or convalescent COVID-19.

The chain carries TRBV5-1 and TRBJ2-1; 11 positions agree with TRBD2. CDR3 length: 15 residues. CDR1 is SGHRS, CDR2 YFSETQ, per germline. V shed 7 bases, J shed 3 bases, and the junction held 6 bases outside the gene matches. In nucleotides, the CDR3 is TGCGCCAGCCAGGATACTAGCGGGAGCTACAATGAGCAGTTCTTC. Amino acid sequence: CASQDTSGSYNEQFF.

The chain combines TRBV14 with TRBJ2-3, with 11 bases fitting TRBD2. The trim removed 6 bases at V and 3 bases at J, leaving 11 bases unmatched. This CDR3 contains 17 residues. In germline, CDR1 is SGHDN, CDR2 FVKESK. The CDR3 spells CASSPKYSSGRTDTQYF. For the CDR3, the DNA is TGTGCCAGCAGTCCGAAGTATTCTAGCGGGAGGACAGATACGCAGTATTTT.